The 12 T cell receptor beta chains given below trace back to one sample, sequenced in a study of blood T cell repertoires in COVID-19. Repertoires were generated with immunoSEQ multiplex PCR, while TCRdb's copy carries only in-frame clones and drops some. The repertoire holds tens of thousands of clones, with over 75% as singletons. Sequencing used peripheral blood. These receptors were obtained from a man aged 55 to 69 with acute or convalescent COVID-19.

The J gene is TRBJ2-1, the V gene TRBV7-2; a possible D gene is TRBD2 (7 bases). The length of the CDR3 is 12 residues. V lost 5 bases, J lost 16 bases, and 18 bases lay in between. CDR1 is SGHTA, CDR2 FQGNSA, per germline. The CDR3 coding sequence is TGTGCCAGCAGCCCCGTGGGGGCAGCGGGATTCTTC. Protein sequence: CASSPVGAAGFF. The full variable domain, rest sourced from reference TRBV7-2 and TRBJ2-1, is GAGVSQSPSNKVTEKGKDVELRCDPISGHTALYWYRQSLGQGLEFLIYFQGNSAPDKSGLPSDRFSAERTGGSVSTLTIQRTQQEDSAVYLCASSPVGAAGFFGPGTRLTVL.

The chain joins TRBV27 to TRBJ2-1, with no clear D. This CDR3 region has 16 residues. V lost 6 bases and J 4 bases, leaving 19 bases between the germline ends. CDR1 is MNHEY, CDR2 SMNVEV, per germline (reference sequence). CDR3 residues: CASSPGSPPFYNEQFF. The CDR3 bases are TGTGCCAGCAGCCCCGGGTCCCCCCCCTTTTACAATGAGCAGTTCTTC.

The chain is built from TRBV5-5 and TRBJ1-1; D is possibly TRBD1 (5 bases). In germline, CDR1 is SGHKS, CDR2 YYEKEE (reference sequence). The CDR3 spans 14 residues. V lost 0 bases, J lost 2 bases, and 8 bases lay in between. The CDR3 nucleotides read TGTGCCAGCAGCTTGGGACAGCGTAACACTGAAGCTTTCTTT. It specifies CASSLGQRNTEAFF.

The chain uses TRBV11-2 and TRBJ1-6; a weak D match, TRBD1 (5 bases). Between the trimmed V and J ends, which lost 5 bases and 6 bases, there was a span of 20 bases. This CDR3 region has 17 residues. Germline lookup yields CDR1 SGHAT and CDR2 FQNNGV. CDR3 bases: TGTGCCAGCAGCCCGTTCGCGGTCCAAGGGGTTAATTCACCCCTCCACTTT. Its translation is CASSPFAVQGVNSPLHF.

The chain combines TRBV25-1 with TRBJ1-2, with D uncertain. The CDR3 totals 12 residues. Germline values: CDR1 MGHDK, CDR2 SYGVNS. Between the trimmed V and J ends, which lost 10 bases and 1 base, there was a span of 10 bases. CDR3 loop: CATETSNYGYTF. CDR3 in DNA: TGTGCCACCGAGACAAGTAACTATGGCTACACCTTC.

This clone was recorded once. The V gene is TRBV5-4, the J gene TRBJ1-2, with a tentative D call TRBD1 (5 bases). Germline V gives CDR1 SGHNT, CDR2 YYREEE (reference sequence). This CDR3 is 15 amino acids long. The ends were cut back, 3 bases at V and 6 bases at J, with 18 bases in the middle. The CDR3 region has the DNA TGTGCCAGCAGCTCGGTTGGGGCGCAAAGGGATGGCTACACCTTC. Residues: CASSSVGAQRDGYTF.

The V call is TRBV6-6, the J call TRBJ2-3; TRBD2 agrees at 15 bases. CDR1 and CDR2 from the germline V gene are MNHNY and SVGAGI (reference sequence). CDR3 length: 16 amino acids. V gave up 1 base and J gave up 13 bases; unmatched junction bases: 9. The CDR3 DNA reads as TGTGCCAGCAGTTACTGGACCGGGACTAGCGGGGGGAGGAAGTATTTT. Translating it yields CASSYWTGTSGGRKYF.

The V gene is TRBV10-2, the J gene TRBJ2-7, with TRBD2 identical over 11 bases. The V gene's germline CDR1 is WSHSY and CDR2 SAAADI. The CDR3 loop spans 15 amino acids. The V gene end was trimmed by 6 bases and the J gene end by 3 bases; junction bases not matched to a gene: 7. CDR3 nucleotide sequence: TGCGCCAGCAGAGAAATCGGGACTAGCGGCTACGAGCAGTACTTC. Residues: CASREIGTSGYEQYF.

CDR3 loop: CASSWDRGRDTQYF. The CDR3 DNA reads TGTGCCAGCAGTTGGGACAGGGGACGGGATACGCAGTATTTT. V gene TRBV2 combines with J gene TRBJ2-3, with TRBD1 identical over 10 bases. After removal of 5 bases from V and 6 bases from J, the junction contained 5 bases not matched to a gene. Germline V gene sequence: CDR1 SNHLY, CDR2 FYNNEI. This CDR3 is built from 14 residues.

CDR3 coding DNA: TGCGCCAGCAGCCAAGGGGTCGGCGGGGGCAGCTCCTACGAGCAGTACTTC. It codes for CASSQGVGGGSSYEQYF. The chain couples TRBV4-3 to TRBJ2-7; D may be TRBD2 (7 bases). This CDR3 is 17 amino acids long. Per germline, CDR1 LGHNA and CDR2 YSLEER. V was clipped by 1 base and J by 0 bases, with 16 bases between them.

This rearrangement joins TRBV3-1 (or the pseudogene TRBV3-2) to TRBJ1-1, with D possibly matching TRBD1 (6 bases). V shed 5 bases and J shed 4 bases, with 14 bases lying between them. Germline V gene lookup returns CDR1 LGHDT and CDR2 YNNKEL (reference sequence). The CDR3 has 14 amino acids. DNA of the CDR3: TGTGCCAGCAGCAATGCGGGGGCGGGCACTGAAGCTTTCTTT. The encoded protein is CASSNAGAGTEAFF.

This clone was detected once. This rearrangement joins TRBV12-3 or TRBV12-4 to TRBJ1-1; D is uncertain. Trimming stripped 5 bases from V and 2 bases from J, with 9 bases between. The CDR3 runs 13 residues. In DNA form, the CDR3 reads TGTGCCAGCAGTAATACAAGAAACACTGAAGCTTTCTTT. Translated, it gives CASSNTRNTEAFF.